This T cell receptor beta chain came from a study of blood T cells in healthy people across ages. A sample-barcoded 5' primer and a J-beta primer mix were used in a second PCR of roughly 7 to 12 cycles. TCRdb passed the 5' RACE reads through MiXCR, listing each CDR3 protein once. Here the sample spans some 880,000 distinct CDR3 sequences, 30% to 45% being singletons. CDR3 size: 16 residues. Germline values: CDR1 SGHRS, CDR2 YFSETQ. Trimming took 4 bases from V and 4 from J; bases not matched to a gene: 13. Sequencing was carried out using blood. This TCR was recovered from a man aged 18 to 30 in good health. V gene TRBV5-1 combines with J gene TRBJ1-2; TRBD1 matches 7 bases. CDR3 sequence reads: CASSPGTESLFYGYTF. CDR3 nucleotides: TGCGCCAGCAGCCCCGGGACAGAATCTTTATTCTATGGCTACACCTTC.